Below are 23 T cell receptor beta chains sequenced from a single sample in a study of blood T cell repertoires in COVID-19. Only in-frame clones appear in the TCRdb table, and some are missing; sequencing was by immunoSEQ multiplex PCR. Found here are a few hundred thousand clones, about 89% of them singletons; the top ten hold 8.5% to 12%. Specimen: peripheral blood. All receptors come from a woman aged 25 to 39 with COVID-19, enrolled during active disease.

V is TRBV2 and J is TRBJ1-2; 10 bases map to TRBD1. The CDR3 has 14 amino acids. V dropped 5 bases and J dropped 5; count of bases not matched to a gene: 5. Germline lookup yields CDR1 SNHLY and CDR2 FYNNEI. The CDR3 sequence: CASSRQGARYGYTF. DNA of the CDR3: TGTGCCAGCAGTCGACAGGGGGCGCGGTATGGCTACACCTTC.

V gene TRBV7-9 combines with J gene TRBJ2-3; a possible D gene is TRBD2 (7 bases). In germline, CDR1 is SEHNR, CDR2 FQNEAQ (reference sequence). CDR3 length equals 18 residues. V was trimmed by 4 bases and J by 4 bases, leaving 24 bases between them. The CDR3 is CASSSQGGQWSIADTQYF. The CDR3 DNA reads TGTGCCAGCAGCTCACAGGGAGGGCAGTGGAGCATCGCAGATACGCAGTATTTT.

The chain has TRBV4-1 and TRBJ1-4, with D possibly TRBD1 on 6 matching bases. Per germline, CDR1 MGHRA and CDR2 YSYEKL. The CDR3 has 16 amino acids. With 5 bases removed from V and 2 bases from J, the gap between germline ends came to 15 bases. This chain's CDR3 is CASSASRGFTNEKLFF. The CDR3 DNA reads TGCGCCAGCAGCGCGAGCAGGGGTTTTACTAATGAAAAACTGTTTTTT.

This clone showed up just once. The chain links TRBV15 to TRBJ2-7, with D possibly TRBD2 on 5 matching bases. The length of the CDR3 is 13 residues. Germline V gene lookup returns CDR1 LNHNV and CDR2 YYDKDF (reference sequence). The DNA of the CDR3 is TGTGCGACACGTGCTAGCTGGGGCTACGAGCAGTACTTC. Its protein product is CATRASWGYEQYF.

The V gene is TRBV24-1, the J gene TRBJ2-5; 7 bases line up with TRBD1. Germline values: CDR1 KGHDR, CDR2 SFDVKD. The CDR3 has 12 residues. V lost 9 bases, J lost 1 base, and 1 base stayed unmatched. Here the CDR3 reads CATRDSQETQYF. The DNA for the CDR3 is TGTGCCACCCGGGACAGCCAAGAGACCCAGTACTTC.

V gene TRBV3-1 (or the pseudogene TRBV3-2) combines with J gene TRBJ2-3; weak D call: TRBD1 (6 bases). This CDR3 contains 16 residues. CDR1 and CDR2 (germline): LGHDT, YNNKEL (reference sequence). Trimming shortened V by 0 bases and J by 3 bases, and 13 bases separated the two germline ends. CDR3: CASSQEGWQGTDTQYF. The CDR3 bases are TGTGCCAGCAGCCAAGAAGGATGGCAGGGGACAGATACGCAGTATTTT.

This chain joins TRBV2 and TRBJ1-1; 9 bases align to TRBD1. Germline V gives CDR1 SNHLY, CDR2 FYNNEI. The V gene end was trimmed by 6 bases and the J gene end by 4 bases; junction bases not matched to a gene: 3. The CDR3 is 13 residues long. The CDR3 bases are TGTGCCAGCAGCTTGGACAGGGGCACTGAAGCTTTCTTT. Amino acids: CASSLDRGTEAFF.

V usage is TRBV7-2 and J usage is TRBJ1-4; tentatively, D is TRBD1 (6 bases). Germline V gene data show CDR1 as SGHTA and CDR2 as FQGNSA. Trimming cost V 2 bases and J 5 bases, with 9 bases left between them. The CDR3 sequence is 14 residues long. This CDR3 reads CASSLSTGNEKLFF. The CDR3 DNA sequence: TGTGCCAGCAGCTTATCGACAGGCAATGAAAAACTGTTTTTT.

The chain links TRBV6-4 to TRBJ2-1; D remains unclear. Trimming left V 0 bases short and J 7 bases short, with 16 bases between. The CDR3 consists of 16 residues. Germline CDR1 MRHNA, CDR2 SNTAGT. The CDR3 nucleotides read TGTGCCAGCAGTGACTCATTTGGCGGTCAAAGGAATGAGCAGTTCTTC. It yields the protein CASSDSFGGQRNEQFF.

This clone was detected only once. This chain uses TRBV23-1 with TRBJ1-3, with D possibly being TRBD1 (6 bases). TRBV23-1 is treated as an ORF (open reading frame) with a function not yet certain. This CDR3 is built from 17 residues. The germline V and J ends were trimmed by 2 bases and 0 bases, with 14 bases remaining between them. The CDR3 DNA reads TGCGCCAGCAGTCAACTGGGACACACAAGCTCTGGAAACACCATATATTTT. It codes for CASSQLGHTSSGNTIYF.

This chain joins TRBV30 and TRBJ2-6, with TRBD1 matching 9 bases. This CDR3 is 17 amino acids long. Germline V gives CDR1 GTSNPN, CDR2 SVGIG (reference sequence). With 1 base clipped from V and 1 base from J, the junction kept 5 bases outside the gene matches. The CDR3 here is CAWSARTGVSGANVLTF. CDR3 coding DNA: TGTGCCTGGAGTGCCCGGACAGGGGTTTCTGGGGCCAACGTCCTGACTTTC.

This sequence joins TRBV4-1 and TRBJ2-5, with D tentatively TRBD1 (5 bases). The CDR3 consists of 17 residues. Trimming took off 0 bases at V and 2 bases at J, with 16 bases between the two ends. Germline assignment: CDR1 MGHRA and CDR2 YSYEKL. This CDR3 is CASSQDPRGRLQETQYF. CDR3 bases: TGCGCCAGCAGCCAAGATCCAAGGGGTCGATTGCAAGAGACCCAGTACTTC.

With regard to this clone: This specimen includes other DNA sequences encoding the same CDR3. The rearrangement joins TRBV20-1 to TRBJ2-7; no firm D call. The CDR3 loop spans 11 amino acids. From germline, CDR1 is DFQATT and CDR2 SNEGSKA (reference sequence). The V and J ends lost 2 bases and 2 bases respectively, with 4 bases between them. The CDR3 is CSARLAYEQYF. Written as DNA, the CDR3 is TGCAGTGCTAGACTAGCCTACGAGCAGTACTTC.

This chain's CDR3 is CAIWTGGHEQYF. CDR3 coding DNA: TGTGCCATATGGACAGGGGGTCACGAGCAGTACTTC. The chain couples TRBV10-3 to TRBJ2-7; 10 positions agree with TRBD1. The CDR3 length is 12 residues. V dropped 9 bases and J dropped 5; count of bases not matched to a gene: 4. CDR1 is ENHRY, CDR2 SYGVKD, per germline.

There are a few counts of this clone. The rearrangement uses TRBV30 and TRBJ1-2; D remains unclear. Germline V gene sequence: CDR1 GTSNPN, CDR2 SVGIG (reference sequence). V lost 3 bases, J lost 3 bases, and 11 bases lay in between. The CDR3 has 13 amino acids. The CDR3 region has the DNA TGTGCCTGGAGCCGACCACTAGACTATGGCTACACCTTC. It specifies CAWSRPLDYGYTF. Using reference TRBV30 and TRBJ1-2 for the parts outside the CDR3, the full variable domain is SQTIHQWPATLVQPVGSPLSLECTVEGTSNPNLYWYRQAAGRGLQLLFYSVGIGQISSEVPQNLSASRPQDRQFILSSKKLLLSDSGFYLCAWSRPLDYGYTFGSGTRLTVV.

The chain uses TRBV27 and TRBJ2-7, with D tentatively TRBD1 (6 bases). The V gene's germline CDR1 is MNHEY and CDR2 SMNVEV (reference sequence). The CDR3 covers 15 residues. Trimming cost V 6 bases and J 1 base, with 16 bases left between them. The CDR3 nucleotides are TGTGCCAGCAGCAAAAACAGGGTTATTTCCTACGAGCAGTACTTC. Residues: CASSKNRVISYEQYF.

The rearrangement links TRBV28 to TRBJ2-5; D may be TRBD2 (5 bases). Trimming pared 3 bases from V and 2 bases from J, leaving 13 bases between. CDR3 length equals 15 residues. CDR1 and CDR2 (germline): MDHEN, SYDVKM. The CDR3 DNA sequence: TGTGCCAGCAGTTTGGGCGGGCGGCCGCAAGAGACCCAGTACTTC. Translated: CASSLGGRPQETQYF.

This CDR3 reads CASSEAGRGTSSYEQYF. CDR3 DNA sequence: TGTGCCAGCAGTGAAGCGGGTAGGGGTACCAGCTCCTACGAGCAGTACTTC. This chain uses TRBV6-1 with TRBJ2-7; possible D gene TRBD1, 5 bases. Germline V gene data show CDR1 as MNHNS and CDR2 as SASEGT. This CDR3 has 17 residues. V was pared by 0 bases and J by 0 bases, with 15 bases between.

CDR3 loop: CASSLGTAYGYTF. CDR3 nucleotide sequence: TGTGCCAGCAGCCTCGGGACAGCCTATGGCTACACCTTC. The chain has TRBV3-1 (or the pseudogene TRBV3-2) and TRBJ1-2; 7 bases line up with TRBD1. The V gene end was trimmed by 4 bases and the J gene end by 4 bases; junction bases not matched to a gene: 3. This CDR3 comprises 13 residues. The V gene's germline CDR1 is LGHDT and CDR2 YNNKEL (reference sequence).

This chain connects TRBV2 to TRBJ1-2; D is unresolved. Looked up from germline, CDR1 is SNHLY and CDR2 is FYNNEI. The CDR3 is made up of 12 amino acids. V lost 8 bases to trimming and J lost 8 bases, with 15 bases between them. Here the CDR3 DNA reads TGTGCCAGCCTTGCGGAGGTGGGCGGCTACACCTTC. Its translation: CASLAEVGGYTF.

The chain couples TRBV5-6 to TRBJ2-5; 8 bases line up with TRBD1. The V gene's germline CDR1 is SGHDT and CDR2 YYEEEE. V lost 4 bases and J lost 4; bases outside the gene matches: 6. This CDR3 comprises 14 residues. The CDR3: CASSPGGVPETQYF. The DNA for the CDR3 is TGTGCCAGCAGCCCAGGGGGCGTGCCAGAGACCCAGTACTTC.

This clone was detected only a few times. A junction end diverges from the germline sequence, so it may reflect a read error. The V call is TRBV6-2 or TRBV6-3, the J call TRBJ2-7; 12 bases are a match to TRBD2. CDR1 is MNHEY, CDR2 SVGEGT, per germline. The CDR3 is made up of 12 amino acids. CDR3 in amino acids: CASSTIGLAGNF. CDR3 in DNA: TGTGCCAGCAGTACAATCGGACTAGCGGGGAACTTC.

This clone was seen only a few times. The CDR3 sequence: CASSGLAGGRETQYF. The DNA for the CDR3 is TGTGCCAGCAGTGGACTAGCGGGAGGACGGGAGACCCAGTACTTC. The chain recombines TRBV3-1 (or the pseudogene TRBV3-2) with TRBJ2-5; 14 positions match TRBD2. Germline V gene sequence: CDR1 LGHDT, CDR2 YNNKEL (reference sequence). The CDR3 consists of 15 residues. V trimming: 6 bases; J trimming: 5 bases; junction bases outside the gene matches: 5.